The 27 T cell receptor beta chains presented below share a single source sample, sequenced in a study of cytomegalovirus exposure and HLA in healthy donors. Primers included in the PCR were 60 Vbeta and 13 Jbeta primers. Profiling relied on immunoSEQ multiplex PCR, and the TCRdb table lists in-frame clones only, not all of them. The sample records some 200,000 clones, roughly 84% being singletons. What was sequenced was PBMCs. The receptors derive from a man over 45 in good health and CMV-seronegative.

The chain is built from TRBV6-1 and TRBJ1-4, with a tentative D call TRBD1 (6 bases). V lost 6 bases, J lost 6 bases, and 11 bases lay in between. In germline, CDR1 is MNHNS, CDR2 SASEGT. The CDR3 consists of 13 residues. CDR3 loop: CASRQGNDEKLFF. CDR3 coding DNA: TGTGCCAGCAGACAGGGTAACGATGAAAAACTGTTTTTT.

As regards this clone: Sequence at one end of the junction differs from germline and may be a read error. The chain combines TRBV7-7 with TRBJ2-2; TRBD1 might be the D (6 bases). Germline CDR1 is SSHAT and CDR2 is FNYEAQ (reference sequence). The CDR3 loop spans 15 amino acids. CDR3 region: CASSPDRRNTGELFF. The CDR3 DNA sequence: TGTGCTAGCAGCCCAGACAGGAGGAACACCGGGGAGCTGTTTTTT.

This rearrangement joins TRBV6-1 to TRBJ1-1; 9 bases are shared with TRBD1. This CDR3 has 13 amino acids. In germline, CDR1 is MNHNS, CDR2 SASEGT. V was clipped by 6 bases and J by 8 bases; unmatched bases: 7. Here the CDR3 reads CASRPTGGREAFF. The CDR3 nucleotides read TGTGCCAGCAGACCGACAGGGGGGAGAGAAGCTTTCTTT.

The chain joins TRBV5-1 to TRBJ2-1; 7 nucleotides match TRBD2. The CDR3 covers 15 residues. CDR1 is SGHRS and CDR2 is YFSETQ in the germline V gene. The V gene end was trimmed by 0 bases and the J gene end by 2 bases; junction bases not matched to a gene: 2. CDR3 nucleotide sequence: TGCGCCAGCAGCTTGGGGGGAGGGACCTACAATGAGCAGTTCTTC. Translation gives CASSLGGGTYNEQFF.

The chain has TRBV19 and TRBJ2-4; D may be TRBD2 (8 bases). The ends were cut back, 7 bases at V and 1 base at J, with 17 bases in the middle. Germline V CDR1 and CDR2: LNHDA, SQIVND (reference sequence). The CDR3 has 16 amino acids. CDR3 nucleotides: TGTGCCAGTACTCCCCGGGAGGGGGCGGCCAAAAACATTCAGTACTTC. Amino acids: CASTPREGAAKNIQYF. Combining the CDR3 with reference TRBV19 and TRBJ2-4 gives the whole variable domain DGGITQSPKYLFRKEGQNVTLSCEQNLNHDAMYWYRQDPGQGLRLIYYSQIVNDFQKGDIAEGYSVSREKKESFPLTVTSAQKNPTAFYLCASTPREGAAKNIQYFGAGTRLSVL.

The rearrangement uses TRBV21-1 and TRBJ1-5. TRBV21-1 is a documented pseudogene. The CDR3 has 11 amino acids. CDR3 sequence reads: CASSYNQPQHF. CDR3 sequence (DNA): TGTGCCAGCAGCTATAATCAGCCCCAGCATTTT.

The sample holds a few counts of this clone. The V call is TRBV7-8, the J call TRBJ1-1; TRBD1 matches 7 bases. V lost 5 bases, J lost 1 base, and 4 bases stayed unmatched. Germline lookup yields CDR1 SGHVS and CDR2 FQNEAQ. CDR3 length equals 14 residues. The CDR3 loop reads CASSPTGWNTEAFF. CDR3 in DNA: TGTGCCAGCAGCCCGACAGGGTGGAACACTGAAGCTTTCTTT.

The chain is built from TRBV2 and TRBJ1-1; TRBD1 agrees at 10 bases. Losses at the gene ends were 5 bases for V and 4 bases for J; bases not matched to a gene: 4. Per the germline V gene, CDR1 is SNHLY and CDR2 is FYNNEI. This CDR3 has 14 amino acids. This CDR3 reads CASSRQGARTEAFF. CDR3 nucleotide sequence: TGTGCCAGCAGTCGACAGGGGGCACGCACTGAAGCTTTCTTT.

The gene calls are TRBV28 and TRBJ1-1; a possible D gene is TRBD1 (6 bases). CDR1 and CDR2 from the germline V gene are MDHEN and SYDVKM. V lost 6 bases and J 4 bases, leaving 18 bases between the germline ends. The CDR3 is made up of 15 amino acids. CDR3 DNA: TGTGCCAGCAGACGAACAGGGACGAGTACCACTGAAGCTTTCTTT. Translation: CASRRTGTSTTEAFF.

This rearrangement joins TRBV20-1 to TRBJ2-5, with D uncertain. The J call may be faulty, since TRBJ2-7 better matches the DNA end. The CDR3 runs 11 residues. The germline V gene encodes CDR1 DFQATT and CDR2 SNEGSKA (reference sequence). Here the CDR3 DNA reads TGCAGTGCTAGATACGGGTACGAGCAGTACTTC. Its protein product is CSARYGYEQYF.

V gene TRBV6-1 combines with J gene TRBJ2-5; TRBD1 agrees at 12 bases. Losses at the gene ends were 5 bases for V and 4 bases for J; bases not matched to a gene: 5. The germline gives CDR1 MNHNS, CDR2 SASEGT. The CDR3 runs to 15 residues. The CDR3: CASSNGDRGPETQYF. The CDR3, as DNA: TGTGCCAGCAGTAACGGGGACAGGGGGCCAGAGACCCAGTACTTC.

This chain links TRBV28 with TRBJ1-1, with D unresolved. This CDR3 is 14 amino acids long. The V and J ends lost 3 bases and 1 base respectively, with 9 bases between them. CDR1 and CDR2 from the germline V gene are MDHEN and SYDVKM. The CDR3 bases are TGTGCCAGCAGTTTCTTGGCACGGAACACTGAAGCTTTCTTT. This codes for CASSFLARNTEAFF.

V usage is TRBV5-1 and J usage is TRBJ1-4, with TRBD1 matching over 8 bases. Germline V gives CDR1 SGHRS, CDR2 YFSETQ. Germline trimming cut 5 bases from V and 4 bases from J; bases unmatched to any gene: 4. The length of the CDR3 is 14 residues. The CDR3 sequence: CASRGGQVNEKLFF. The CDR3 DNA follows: TGCGCCAGCAGAGGGGGACAGGTTAATGAAAAACTGTTTTTT.

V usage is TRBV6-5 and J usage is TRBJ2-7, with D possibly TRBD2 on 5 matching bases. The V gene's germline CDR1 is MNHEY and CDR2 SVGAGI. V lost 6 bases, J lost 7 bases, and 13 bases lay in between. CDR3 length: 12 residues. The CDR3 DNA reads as TGTGCCAGCAGCGCGACTACGGGAGAGCAGTACTTC. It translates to CASSATTGEQYF.

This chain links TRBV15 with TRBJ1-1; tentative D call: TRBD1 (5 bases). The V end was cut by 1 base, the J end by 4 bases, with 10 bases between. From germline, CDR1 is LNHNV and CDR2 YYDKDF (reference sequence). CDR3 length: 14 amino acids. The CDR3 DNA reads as TGTGCCACCAGCAGAGCGGGGGTAAGCACTGAAGCTTTCTTT. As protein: CATSRAGVSTEAFF.

The CDR3 coding sequence is TGTGCCAGCAGTAGTCTAGCGGGAAAGGGGGCAGATACGCAGTATTTT. It translates to CASSSLAGKGADTQYF. The rearrangement uses TRBV28 and TRBJ2-3; 9 positions match TRBD2. The CDR3 runs 16 residues. CDR1 is MDHEN and CDR2 is SYDVKM in the germline V gene. After removal of 5 bases from V and 4 bases from J, the junction contained 10 bases not matched to a gene. The full variable domain, its missing parts supplied by reference TRBV28 and TRBJ2-3, is DVKVTQSSRYLVKRTGEKVFLECVQDMDHENMFWYRQDPGLGLRLIYFSYDVKMKEKGDIPEGYSVSREKKERFSLILESASTNQTSMYLCASSSLAGKGADTQYFGPGTRLTVL.

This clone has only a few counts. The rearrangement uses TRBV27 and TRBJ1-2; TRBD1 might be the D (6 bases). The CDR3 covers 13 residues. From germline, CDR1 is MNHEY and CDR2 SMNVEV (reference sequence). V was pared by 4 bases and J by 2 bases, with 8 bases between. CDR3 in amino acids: CASSWTVNYGYTF. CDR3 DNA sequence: TGTGCCAGCAGTTGGACAGTGAACTATGGCTACACCTTC.

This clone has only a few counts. CDR3 sequence reads: CAWSVPAGGYTF. The CDR3 region has the DNA TGTGCCTGGAGTGTTCCTGCGGGGGGCTACACCTTC. The chain couples TRBV30 to TRBJ1-2; D call uncertain. Germline-derived CDR1 and CDR2 are GTSNPN and SVGIG (reference sequence). Trimming removed 0 bases at V and 8 bases at J, with 10 bases between. CDR3 size: 12 residues.

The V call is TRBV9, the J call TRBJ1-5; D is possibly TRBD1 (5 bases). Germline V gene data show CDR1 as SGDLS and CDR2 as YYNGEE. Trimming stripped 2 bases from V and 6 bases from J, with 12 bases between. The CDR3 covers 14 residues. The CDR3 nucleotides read TGTGCCAGCAGCGTGGGGGAGGTGACTCAGCCCCAGCATTTT. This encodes CASSVGEVTQPQHF.

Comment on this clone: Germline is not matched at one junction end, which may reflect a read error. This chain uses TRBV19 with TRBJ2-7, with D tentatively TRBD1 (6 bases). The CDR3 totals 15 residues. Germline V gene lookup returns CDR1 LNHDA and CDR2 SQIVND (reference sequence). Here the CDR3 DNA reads TGTGCCAGTAACTCCGCAGGGGTCTCCTCCTACGAGCAGTCCTTC. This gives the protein CASNSAGVSSYEQSF.

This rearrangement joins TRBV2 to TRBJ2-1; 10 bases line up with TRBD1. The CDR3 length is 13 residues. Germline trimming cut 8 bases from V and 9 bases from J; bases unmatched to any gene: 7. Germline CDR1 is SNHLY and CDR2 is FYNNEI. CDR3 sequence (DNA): TGTGCCAGCGGCCGGGGACAGGGGATTGAGCAGTTCTTC. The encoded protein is CASGRGQGIEQFF.

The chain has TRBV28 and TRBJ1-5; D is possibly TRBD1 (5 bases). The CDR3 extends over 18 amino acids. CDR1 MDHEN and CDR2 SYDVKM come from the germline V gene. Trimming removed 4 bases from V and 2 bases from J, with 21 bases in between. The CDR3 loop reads CASSSLKYGTLGNQPQHF. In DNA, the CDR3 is TGTGCCAGCAGTTCCCTCAAATACGGGACTCTGGGCAATCAGCCCCAGCATTTT.

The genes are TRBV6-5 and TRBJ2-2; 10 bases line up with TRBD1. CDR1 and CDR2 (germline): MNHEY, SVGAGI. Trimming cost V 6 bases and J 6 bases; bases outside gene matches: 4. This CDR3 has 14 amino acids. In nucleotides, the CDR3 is TGTGCCAGCAGGGGGACAGGGGCGCCCGGGGAGCTGTTTTTT. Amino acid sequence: CASRGTGAPGELFF.

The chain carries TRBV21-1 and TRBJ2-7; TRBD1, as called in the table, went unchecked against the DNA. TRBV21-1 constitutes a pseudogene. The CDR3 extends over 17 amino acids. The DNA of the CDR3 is TGTGCCAGCAGCAGTTATCTGTACAGGGCTAGCTCCTACGAGCAGTACTTC. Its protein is CASSSYLYRASSYEQYF.

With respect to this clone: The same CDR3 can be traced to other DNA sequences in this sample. CDR3 DNA: TGCGCCAGCAGCCCCGGACAGGGCAACTATGGCTACACCTTC. The encoded protein is CASSPGQGNYGYTF. This chain uses TRBV5-1 with TRBJ1-2, with 8 positions matching TRBD1. V shed 4 bases, J shed 2 bases, and the junction held 4 bases outside the gene matches. The V gene's germline CDR1 is SGHRS and CDR2 YFSETQ. CDR3 size: 14 residues.

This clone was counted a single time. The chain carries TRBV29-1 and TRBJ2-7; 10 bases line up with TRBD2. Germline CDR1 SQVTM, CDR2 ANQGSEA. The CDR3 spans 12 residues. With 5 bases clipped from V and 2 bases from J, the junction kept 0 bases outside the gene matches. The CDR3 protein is CSVLAGAYEQYF. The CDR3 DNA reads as TGCAGCGTTCTAGCGGGGGCCTACGAGCAGTACTTC.

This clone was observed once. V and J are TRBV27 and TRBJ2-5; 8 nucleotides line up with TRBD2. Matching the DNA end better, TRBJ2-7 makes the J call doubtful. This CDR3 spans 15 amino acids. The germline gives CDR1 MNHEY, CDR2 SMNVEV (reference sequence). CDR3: CASSPREGVFNEQYF. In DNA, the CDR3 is TGTGCCAGCAGCCCTCGGGAGGGGGTTTTTAACGAGCAGTACTTC.